The sequence of this TCR beta chain was determined in a study of shared clonotypes between healthy human individuals. Study conclusions and caveats: Clonotype sharing across donors was expected to vary with sequencing depth. Researchers sampled blood only, noting tissue repertoires likely differ.

Worth noting for this clone: The antigen is unknown.

For every subset, genomic DNA was evenly distributed across several immunoSEQ plates. Assay used: immunoSEQ multiplex PCR; TCRdb lists only in-frame clones, some missing. The sample lists about 2.3 million clones, around 93% seen once, with 0.37% in the top ten. Sequences were obtained from naive CD4+ T cells from PBMCs. Subset noted: CD45RA+ positively selected. This receptor was obtained from a man aged 18 to 29 in good health. Some clones in this sample may be carry-over from other donors' samples.

CDR3 residues: CASSGDGTEAFF. In DNA form, the CDR3 reads TGTGCCAGCAGCGGAGATGGGACAGAAGCTTTCTTT. This rearrangement joins TRBV11-3 to TRBJ1-1, with D tentatively TRBD1 (6 bases). The CDR3 has 12 amino acids. The germline V and J ends were trimmed by 5 bases and 8 bases, with 12 bases remaining between them. Germline CDR1 reads SGHNT; CDR2 reads YENEEA.